This entry features one T cell receptor (beta chain) sequence. Antigen unknown. This sample was taken from a study of shared clonotypes between healthy human individuals. Study-level background: A couple of women and a few men aged 18 to 49 served as donors. General observations from the study: Relative to clonotypes present in all four donors, those not shared had lower generation probabilities.

Under the authors' procedure: ImmunoSEQ junction-only sequences lacked quality scores, so their filtering differed. Clones were sequenced by immunoSEQ multiplex PCR, and TCRdb holds only the in-frame ones, with some missing. V, J and clone size are taken as reported in that table, and D and trimming were inferred from the DNA itself. The sample holds about 680,000 clones, around two thirds seen once. The CDR3 totals 13 residues. V lost 5 bases, J lost 5 bases, and 12 bases lay in between. Germline V CDR1 and CDR2: MNHEY, SVGAGI. Donation came from healthy HIV-negative adults that had no recent acute infections or vaccinations.

V usage is TRBV6-5 and J usage is TRBJ1-1; no clear D gene. The sequencing sample was made of memory CD4+ T cells sorted from blood. Specified subset: CD45RA-negative fraction. The origin of this receptor is a woman aged 25 to 39 in good health. DNA of the CDR3: TGTGCCAGCAGTCCGGAACCTCCGACTGAAGCTTTCTTT. It yields the protein CASSPEPPTEAFF.